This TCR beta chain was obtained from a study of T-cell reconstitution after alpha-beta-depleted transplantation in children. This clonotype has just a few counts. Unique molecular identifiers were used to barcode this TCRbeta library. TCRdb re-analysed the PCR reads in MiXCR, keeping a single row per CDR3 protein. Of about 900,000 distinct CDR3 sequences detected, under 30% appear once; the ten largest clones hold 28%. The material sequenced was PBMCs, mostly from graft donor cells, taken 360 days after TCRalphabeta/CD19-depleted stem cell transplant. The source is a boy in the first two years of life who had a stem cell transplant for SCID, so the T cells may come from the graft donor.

The CDR3 is CASSLVTGGGQPQHF. CDR3 nucleotides: TGTGCCAGCAGCTTAGTTACCGGGGGTGGTCAGCCCCAGCATTTT. This chain links TRBV7-2 with TRBJ1-5, with D perhaps TRBD1 (5 bases). V was shortened by 1 base and J by 6 bases, with 13 bases between the two germline ends. CDR1 and CDR2 from the germline V gene are SGHTA and FQGNSA. This CDR3 comprises 15 residues.